This TCR beta chain was recorded in a study of cytotoxic CD8 clonotypes in ibrutinib-treated CLL listed by TCRdb under 2021. Background on the whole study: In this cohort, about 16 patients were treatment-naive and about ten were relapsed/refractory, while under 18 had unmutated IGHV. Responses were partial in around 24 patients and complete in 2; after median about 68 months follow-up, some 15 stayed in remission and about 12 progressed. Samples at response were collected after a median of 12 months of treatment, with a range of roughly 6 to 36 months. On average, each sample yielded 255,043 productive templates and about 100,000 productive rearrangements. Longitudinal samples were available for 26 of the 86 trial participants. Cryopreserved peripheral blood mononuclear cells were collected at three points: before therapy, at response, and at either sustained remission or disease progression.

CDR1 is given as SGHVS and CDR2 as FNYEAQ, both from the germline V gene. The CDR3 goes from the cysteine to the phenylalanine over 12 residues. The only DNA kept is the CDR3, 36 bases in frame from the first base. V is pruned by 8 bases and J by 15 bases, leaving 6 bases of the junction without a gene match. Results and caveats for the whole study, not just this receptor: An increase in clonality was observed at ibrutinib response, with clonality remaining stable during sustained remission and falling back toward baseline at progression. Baseline clonality exceeded that of age-matched healthy donors and correlated strongly with circulating CD8+ T-cell counts. Lymph node repertoires were not examined, and the timing of sampling was not matched between patients in sustained remission and those whose disease progressed. Public clonotypes were found to be uncommon and were observed to contract or remain stable during treatment; the increase in clonality was shown to reflect expansion of private clonotypes at ibrutinib response.

Each clonotype received, on average, 10x coverage in deep resolution sequencing performed on a MiSeq, where the target depth lay between 1 in 1 million and 1 in 200,000 T cells. The immunoSEQ hsTCRB Kit was used to generate TCR beta libraries. Under the source paper's analysis protocol: The data were analyzed with ImmunoSEQ Analyzer and ImmunoSEQ Data Assistant, and V, D and J gene assignments followed IMGT definitions. Clonality was computed as one minus normalized Shannon entropy of productive rearrangement frequencies, ranging from 0 to 1. Public clonotype analysis was restricted to overrepresented clonotypes comprising at least 0.05% of each patient's repertoire. Some 12 age-matched healthy donor repertoires from immuneACCESS served as clonality controls. In TCRdb, the immuneACCESS table is reduced to in-frame sequences with V and J assigned. These tables do not hold every clone; where another copy was compared, an unresolved V gene accounts for under half, and the others remain unexplained. V and J calls plus clone size are reproduced from that table; the DNA served to infer D and trimming. This sample gives approximately 300,000 clones in total; around four fifths of them show up just once. The top ten hold about 6.3% of the sample.

For TCR beta library preparation, 1.5 to 2 micrograms of genomic DNA was extracted from cryopreserved PBMCs. Longitudinal blood samples from CLL patients on ibrutinib monotherapy underwent high-throughput TCR beta sequencing. The patients were enrolled in a single-center, open-label phase 2 trial of ibrutinib monotherapy. With regard to this clone: Its antigen is still unknown. The input lacks base qualities; no much larger clone sits a single base away.

This receptor was obtained from a human donor with chronic lymphocytic leukemia. This sequence uses TRBV7-6 and TRBJ2-1; the junction holds 14 bases that match TRBD2. The sequenced sample was PBMCs, obtained before ibrutinib treatment. The CDR3 reads CASSTGLAGVFF. Here is the DNA: TGTGCCAGCTCCACGGGACTAGCGGGGGTGTTCTTC.